This T cell receptor (beta chain) was recovered during a study of shared clonotypes between healthy human individuals. The input for sorted-subset replicate PCRs was around 0.2 ug DNA, 30,000 or so T cell genomes. Sequencing used immunoSEQ multiplex PCR; TCRdb keeps in-frame clones, though not all of them. The sample carries around 2,000,000 clones, roughly 94% recorded once. Broader study findings: Between a handful of donors, naive CD4 clonotypes were shared at a level of around 4.8%.

Comments on this clone: Its cognate antigen is unknown.

This CDR3 region has 14 residues. V lost 7 bases to trimming and J lost 3 bases; unmatched junction nucleotides: 9. The germline V gene has CDR1 SEHNR and CDR2 FQNEAQ (reference sequence). This receptor was identified in a man between 18 and 29 years old in good health. The sample consisted of naive CD4+ T cells sorted from blood. Indicated subset: CD45RA+ positively selected. The chain links TRBV7-9 to TRBJ2-7; 7 nucleotides line up with TRBD2. The CDR3 DNA reads TGTGCCAGCACCCTAAGGACGGGGGGCTACGAGCAGTACTTC. Translation: CASTLRTGGYEQYF.